This T cell receptor (beta chain) was documented in a study of cytomegalovirus exposure and HLA in healthy donors. Study-level background: Inside one of the first data releases sat 80 million to 95 million unique TCRs taken from HLA-typed donors. Findings and caveats of the study: The Asian-associated ancestry cluster reportedly had fewer N-insertions than the 666-donor mean in a later analysis.

Of note for this clone: Its target is unknown.

This PCR relied on a set of 60 Vbeta primers and 13 Jbeta primers. This table comes from immunoSEQ multiplex PCR, and its TCRdb copy is limited to in-frame clones, with some not included. The table records about 130,000 clones, around three quarters of them present only once. Trimming shortened V by 3 bases and J by 3 bases, and 6 bases separated the two germline ends. This CDR3 region has 12 residues. Germline V gene data show CDR1 as SGHVS and CDR2 as FQNEAQ. The chain uses TRBV7-8 and TRBJ2-7, with no clear D. This clonotype was sampled from a young man in good health and CMV-seronegative. The source material was PBMCs. CDR3 loop: CASSLNNYEQYV. The CDR3 DNA reads TGTGCCAGCAGCTTGAACAACTACGAGCAGTACGTC.